Listed here are 27 T cell receptor beta chains from one sample, sequenced in a study of shared clonotypes between healthy human individuals. The data were produced by immunoSEQ multiplex PCR, yet TCRdb's version contains in-frame clones alone and is incomplete. The sample lists nearly 2 million clones; over 85% were seen once. CD45RO negativity and positive selection for CCR7 defined naive CD8 cells, a population that excluded terminally differentiated effector memory CD45RA+ cells. What was sequenced was naive CD8+ T cells sorted from blood. Every receptor here comes from a man between 18 and 29 years old in good health.

This clone was counted a single time. The chain combines TRBV9 with TRBJ2-2; TRBD1 might be the D (6 bases). Trimming took off 2 bases at V and 3 bases at J, with 17 bases between the two ends. CDR3 size: 17 residues. The germline V gene has CDR1 SGDLS and CDR2 YYNGEE. CDR3 DNA sequence: TGTGCCAGCAGCGTCGACAGGAGCCGAGGTGACACCGGGGAGCTGTTTTTT. Its translation: CASSVDRSRGDTGELFF.

This chain links TRBV27 with TRBJ1-2; no clear D. The CDR3 sequence is 15 residues long. The germline gives CDR1 MNHEY, CDR2 SMNVEV (reference sequence). The V and J ends lost 2 bases and 4 bases respectively, with 14 bases between them. The CDR3, as DNA: TGTGCCAGCAGTTTAACGGGCCGCACTTTCTATGGCTACACCTTC. Its translation: CASSLTGRTFYGYTF.

This clone has just a few counts. The V gene is TRBV11-2, the J gene TRBJ1-1, with 9 bases lining up with TRBD1. The J segment lost 6 bases and the V segment lost 10 bases, leaving 9 bases of the junction unmatched. The CDR3 length is 13 residues. Germline V gene sequence: CDR1 SGHAT, CDR2 FQNNGV. CDR3: CATQPQGAPEAFF. The CDR3 nucleotides read TGTGCCACGCAACCACAGGGGGCACCTGAAGCTTTCTTT.

For the CDR3, the DNA is TGTGCCAGTAGTCCCCCGTACAGCTACGAGCAGTACTTC. This encodes CASSPPYSYEQYF. This sequence joins TRBV19 and TRBJ2-7, with D unresolved. V lost 5 bases, J lost 3 bases, and 11 bases lay in between. Per the germline V gene, CDR1 is LNHDA and CDR2 is SQIVND (reference sequence). This CDR3 is built from 13 residues.

The chain is built from TRBV10-3 and TRBJ2-3, with TRBD2 matching 11 bases. Germline V gene lookup returns CDR1 ENHRY and CDR2 SYGVKD. The CDR3 is made up of 14 amino acids. V lost 6 bases to trimming and J lost 2 bases; unmatched junction nucleotides: 1. This CDR3 is CAIRTSGNTDTQYF. The CDR3 bases are TGTGCCATCAGGACTAGCGGGAACACAGATACGCAGTATTTT.

The chain links TRBV6-5 to TRBJ2-1; D unresolved. Between the trimmed V and J ends, which lost 5 bases and 4 bases, there was a span of 9 bases. Looked up from germline, CDR1 is MNHEY and CDR2 is SVGAGI. The CDR3 totals 13 residues. The CDR3 reads CASSIGIYNEQFF. CDR3 coding DNA: TGTGCCAGCAGTATCGGAATTTACAATGAGCAGTTCTTC.

The CDR3 protein is CASSLLAGTPSDTQYF. In nucleotides, the CDR3 is TGTGCCAGCAGCCTTCTAGCGGGGACCCCGTCAGATACGCAGTATTTT. The gene calls are TRBV11-2 and TRBJ2-3, with 9 positions matching TRBD2. This CDR3 is 16 amino acids long. CDR1 SGHAT and CDR2 FQNNGV come from the germline V gene. V shed 5 bases, J shed 4 bases, and the junction held 10 bases outside the gene matches.

This clone was picked up a small number of times. Other nucleotide sequences from this sample produce the same CDR3. The genes are TRBV27 and TRBJ1-5, with 9 bases matching TRBD1. The ends lost 5 bases at V and 3 bases at J; junction bases unmatched: 2. There are 14 residues in the CDR3. Germline V gene sequence: CDR1 MNHEY, CDR2 SMNVEV (reference sequence). CDR3 sequence: CASSLQGANQPQHF. The DNA for the CDR3 is TGTGCCAGCAGTCTACAGGGGGCCAATCAGCCCCAGCATTTT.

The chain carries TRBV5-1 and TRBJ1-4; tentative D call: TRBD1 (6 bases). This CDR3 contains 15 residues. Between the trimmed V and J ends, which lost 2 bases and 0 bases, there was a span of 8 bases. The germline V gene encodes CDR1 SGHRS and CDR2 YFSETQ. The CDR3 loop is CASSLGGATNEKLFF. The CDR3 DNA follows: TGCGCCAGCAGCTTAGGGGGAGCAACTAATGAAAAACTGTTTTTT.

The chain employs TRBV28 and TRBJ2-3, with 8 bases fitting TRBD2. Germline trimming cut 2 bases from V and 0 bases from J; bases unmatched to any gene: 10. Looked up from germline, CDR1 is MDHEN and CDR2 is SYDVKM. The CDR3 sequence is 18 residues long. CDR3 region: CASSLRTAGGPSTDTQYF. CDR3 coding DNA: TGTGCCAGCAGTTTACGAACCGCGGGGGGTCCTAGCACAGATACGCAGTATTTT.

Details on this clone: Other DNA sequences in this sample translate to the same CDR3. The rearrangement uses TRBV2 and TRBJ2-7, with D uncertain. The V gene lost 1 base and the J gene lost 3 bases, with 7 bases spanning the gap. The length of the CDR3 is 13 residues. Germline V gene lookup returns CDR1 SNHLY and CDR2 FYNNEI. CDR3 sequence reads: CASSEEGSYEQYF. The CDR3 bases are TGTGCCAGCAGTGAAGAGGGCAGCTACGAGCAGTACTTC.

The V and J genes are TRBV30 and TRBJ1-2, with 8 positions matching TRBD1. CDR1 is GTSNPN and CDR2 is SVGIG in the germline V gene (reference sequence). This CDR3 is 14 amino acids long. V dropped 5 bases and J dropped 6; count of bases not matched to a gene: 11. As DNA, the CDR3 is TGTGCCTGGGATTCACTTGACAGGGGCGATGGCTACACCTTC. Its translation is CAWDSLDRGDGYTF.

The chain has TRBV5-6 and TRBJ2-1; 10 nucleotides agree with TRBD2. From germline, CDR1 is SGHDT and CDR2 YYEEEE. CDR3 length: 17 residues. Trimming took 4 bases from V and 5 from J; bases not matched to a gene: 12. CDR3 in amino acids: CASSPLLAGATNNEQFF. In DNA form, the CDR3 reads TGTGCCAGCAGCCCCCTCCTAGCGGGAGCGACTAACAATGAGCAGTTCTTC.

The chain couples TRBV27 to TRBJ1-4; the D gene is possibly TRBD1 (5 bases). The CDR3 has 16 amino acids. From germline, CDR1 is MNHEY and CDR2 SMNVEV (reference sequence). V was cut by 5 bases and J by 5 bases, with 18 bases left in between. The CDR3 protein is CASSPRDGTRNEKLFF. In DNA, the CDR3 is TGTGCCAGCAGTCCTCGGGATGGGACCAGAAATGAAAAACTGTTTTTT.

As DNA, the CDR3 is TGTGCTAGTGGTTTGGATACGGGGTGGGGGCAGTACTTC. This encodes CASGLDTGWGQYF. V and J are TRBV12-5 and TRBJ2-7; tentatively, D is TRBD2 (5 bases). This CDR3 has 13 amino acids. Trimming removed 1 base from V and 9 bases from J, with 13 bases in between. Per the germline V gene, CDR1 is LGHNT and CDR2 is FRNRAP. Combining the CDR3 with reference TRBV12-5 and TRBJ2-7 gives the whole variable domain DARVTQTPRHKVTEMGQEVTMRCQPILGHNTVFWYRQTMMQGLELLAYFRNRAPLDDSGMPKDRFSAEMPDATLATLKIQPSEPRDSAVYFCASGLDTGWGQYFGPGTRLTVT.

V usage is TRBV29-1 and J usage is TRBJ1-2, with D tentatively TRBD1 (6 bases). CDR3 length: 14 residues. Germline lookup yields CDR1 SQVTM and CDR2 ANQGSEA. Deletions cut 6 bases from V and 2 bases from J, with 16 bases between. CDR3 bases: TGCAGCGTGGGGGTCCTGGGGGCGAACTATGGCTACACCTTC. Protein product: CSVGVLGANYGYTF. The whole variable domain, filled in from reference TRBV29-1 and TRBJ1-2, reads SAVISQKPSRDICQRGTSLTIQCQVDSQVTMMFWYRQQPGQSLTLIATANQGSEATYESGFVIDKFPISRPNLTFSTLTVSNMSPEDSSIYLCSVGVLGANYGYTFGSGTRLTVV.

The rearrangement links TRBV7-8 to TRBJ2-3; 10 bases fit TRBD1. The J segment lost 6 bases and the V segment lost 5 bases, leaving 5 bases of the junction unmatched. The CDR3 is 14 amino acids. Per the germline V gene, CDR1 is SGHVS and CDR2 is FQNEAQ. The CDR3 nucleotides are TGTGCCAGCAGCCATCTGACAGGGGGCGATACGCAGTATTTT. This translates into CASSHLTGGDTQYF.

V is TRBV11-3 and J is TRBJ2-5, with D hard to call. Germline V gene lookup returns CDR1 SGHNT and CDR2 YENEEA. This CDR3 has 13 amino acids. V lost 5 bases to trimming and J lost 2 bases, with 9 bases between them. CDR3: CASSRGLQETQYF. CDR3 coding DNA: TGTGCCAGCAGCCGAGGATTGCAAGAGACCCAGTACTTC.

The chain couples TRBV5-6 to TRBJ1-2; D is ambiguous. The CDR3 is 12 residues long. Germline CDR1 is SGHDT and CDR2 is YYEEEE. Trimming stripped 2 bases from V and 8 bases from J, with 10 bases between. The CDR3 protein is CASSFEEYGYTF. In nucleotides, the CDR3 is TGTGCCAGCAGCTTTGAGGAATACGGCTACACCTTC.

This clone was seen a single time. The chain has TRBV27 and TRBJ2-2; 11 bases are a match to TRBD1. The J segment lost 4 bases and the V segment lost 4 bases, leaving 5 bases of the junction unmatched. The CDR3 is made up of 16 amino acids. The germline CDR1 and CDR2 sequences are MNHEY and SMNVEV (reference sequence). The CDR3 bases are TGTGCCAGCAGTTCCCTCGGGACAGGGGGCACCGGGGAGCTGTTTTTT. Its translation is CASSSLGTGGTGELFF.

This chain joins TRBV14 and TRBJ1-6; D perhaps matches TRBD1 (5 bases). The germline CDR1 and CDR2 sequences are SGHDN and FVKESK. V dropped 2 bases and J dropped 9 bases, with 17 bases sitting between them. CDR3 length equals 16 residues. CDR3 sequence: CASSQNYGGGTSPLHF. The CDR3 DNA reads TGTGCCAGCAGCCAAAATTATGGGGGGGGTACTTCACCCCTCCACTTT. Together with reference TRBV14 and TRBJ1-6, the CDR3 gives the full variable domain: EAGVTQFPSHSVIEKGQTVTLRCDPISGHDNLYWYRRVMGKEIKFLLHFVKESKQDESGMPNNRFLAERTGGTYSTLKVQPAELEDSGVYFCASSQNYGGGTSPLHFGNGTRLTVT.

The rearrangement uses TRBV7-9 and TRBJ2-1, with TRBD2 as a possible D gene (7 bases). Germline CDR1 is SEHNR and CDR2 is FQNEAQ (reference sequence). The CDR3 extends over 11 amino acids. The CDR3 region has the DNA TGTGCATCAGGGGCGGGGGATGAGCAGTTCTTC. It translates to CASGAGDEQFF.

The rearrangement joins TRBV19 to TRBJ1-1; TRBD1 aligns across 7 bases. Germline-derived CDR1 and CDR2 are LNHDA and SQIVND (reference sequence). The CDR3 length is 12 residues. Trimming removed 7 bases from V and 11 bases from J; junction bases left unmatched: 10. In DNA, the CDR3 is TGTGCCAGTACCGCGACAGGGCGTGGGGCTTTCTTT. It is translated as CASTATGRGAFF.

This chain links TRBV5-6 with TRBJ2-1, with TRBD2 identical over 9 bases. Per germline, CDR1 SGHDT and CDR2 YYEEEE. The CDR3 runs 16 residues. V dropped 0 bases and J dropped 12; count of bases not matched to a gene: 13. The CDR3 loop is CASSLGSQGLAGRQFF. The CDR3 DNA is TGTGCCAGCAGCTTGGGATCACAAGGGCTAGCGGGAAGGCAGTTCTTC.

This sequence joins TRBV7-9 and TRBJ1-1; D gene ambiguous. CDR1 is SEHNR, CDR2 FQNEAQ, per germline (reference sequence). Deletions cut 1 base from V and 8 bases from J, with 17 bases between. The CDR3 is made up of 15 amino acids. The CDR3 here is CASSLVQTGLREAFF. The CDR3 DNA follows: TGTGCCAGCAGCTTAGTTCAGACCGGGCTGAGGGAAGCTTTCTTT.

This chain connects TRBV2 to TRBJ2-1; D is unresolved. Germline CDR1 is SNHLY and CDR2 is FYNNEI. The CDR3 sequence is 14 residues long. V lost 3 bases, J lost 0 bases, and 6 bases lay in between. CDR3 region: CASSESGSYNEQFF. CDR3 bases: TGTGCCAGCAGTGAGAGTGGCTCCTACAATGAGCAGTTCTTC.

The chain couples TRBV5-4 to TRBJ2-3; the match to TRBD2 covers 7 bases. The CDR3 length is 15 residues. The germline V gene has CDR1 SGHNT and CDR2 YYREEE (reference sequence). V shed 4 bases and J 4 bases; nucleotides not matched to a gene: 9. CDR3 in DNA: TGTGCCAGCAGCCTCCCTGGGAGGGAGGCAGATACGCAGTATTTT. Translation: CASSLPGREADTQYF.